This is a list of T cell receptor beta chains from one sample in a study of chemoradiotherapy in HPV16-positive cancers. Here immunoSEQ multiplex PCR was the method, and the copy in TCRdb shows in-frame clones only, minus some. The profile shows 8,000 or so clones, 55% to 80% of them singletons. Collection took place from a patient who underwent chemoradiotherapy. These receptor sequences come from a human donor with HPV-associated anogenital cancer. CDR3s include the opening cysteine and the closing phenylalanine or tryptophan. D genes are given only for firm matches. Rows give clone size only sometimes, using once, few, many, or a class for an expanded clone.

J,V,D,size,DNA,CDR3
TRBJ2-1,TRBV6-5,NA,NA,TGTGCCAGCAGTTACTCGCCCGGGACCGGTAGCCATGAGCAGTTCTTC,CASSYSPGTGSHEQFF
TRBJ1-2,TRBV28,TRBD1,NA,TGTGCCAGCAGTTTACGGACAGGGATCAGCGGCTACACCTTC,CASSLRTGISGYTF
TRBJ2-1,TRBV29-1,NA,NA,TGCAGCGTTGCCACCCTCGGCAATGAGCAGTTCTTC,CSVATLGNEQFF
TRBJ1-1,TRBV19,NA,few,TGTGCCAGTAGCACAGCGGGGGGATGGGGCACTGAAGCTTTCTTT,CASSTAGGWGTEAFF
TRBJ1-2,TRBV30,NA,NA,TGTGCCTGGAGGTACCCCCGGGCAGGGCGGAACTATGGCTACACCTTC,CAWRYPRAGRNYGYTF
TRBJ2-1,TRBV7-9,TRBD2,once,TGTGCCAGCAGCTACCGCGGGGGTCGAAGGAATGAGCAGTTCTTC,CASSYRGGRRNEQFF
TRBJ2-1,TRBV5-1,NA,few,TGCGCCAGCAATCAGGGGGGTGAGCAGTTCTTC,CASNQGGEQFF
TRBJ2-5,TRBV5-6,NA,NA,TGTGCCAGCCGGAGACAGGGAGGGGAAGAGACCCAGTACTTC,CASRRQGGEETQYF
TRBJ1-2,TRBV5-4,NA,NA,TGTGCCAGCAGCGCTGGGACCCGTTCACTTAACGGCTACACCTTC,CASSAGTRSLNGYTF
TRBJ2-7,TRBV7-2,TRBD1,few,TGTGCCAGCAGCTTAGAATTGGGGACAGCGTCCTACGAGCAGTACTTC,CASSLELGTASYEQYF
TRBJ2-3,TRBV9,NA,few,TGTGCCAGCAGGGAGGAAAATGGGGATACGCAGTATTTT,CASREENGDTQYF
TRBJ2-5,TRBV4-1,TRBD1,NA,TGCGCCAGCAGCCAACCCGACAGGGAACAAGAGACCCAGTACTTC,CASSQPDREQETQYF
TRBJ2-2,TRBV7-3,TRBD2,NA,TGTGCCAGCAGCTCATCACCGGGACTACTCACCGGGGAGCTGTTTTTT,CASSSSPGLLTGELFF
TRBJ1-2,TRBV6-5,TRBD1,NA,TGTGCCAGCACTAAAAGGGGACAGGGGCGCTATGGCTACACCTTC,CASTKRGQGRYGYTF
TRBJ2-5,TRBV5-6,TRBD2,NA,TGTGCCAGCAGCTTGGGGCGACTAGCCGGGCCACAAGAGACCCAGTACTTC,CASSLGRLAGPQETQYF
TRBJ1-2,TRBV27,NA,few,TGTGCCAGCAGTTTCCGGACTAACTATGGCTACACCTTC,CASSFRTNYGYTF
TRBJ1-1,TRBV11-2,NA,NA,TGTGCCAGCAGCTTAGATACGGCCATGAACACTGAAGCTTTCTTT,CASSLDTAMNTEAFF
TRBJ1-2,TRBV18,NA,few,TGTGCCAGCTCACCAAAGATGGTGGAAAGCTATGGCTACACCTTC,CASSPKMVESYGYTF